The clone carrying this T cell receptor (beta chain) has just one count. Its antigen is not known. Researchers ran the PCR with 60 Vbeta and 13 Jbeta primers. The protocol was immunoSEQ multiplex PCR, while the TCRdb copy is restricted to in-frame clones and leaves out a portion. The repertoire holds roughly 180,000 clones, with approximately 78% as singletons. This sample is part of a study of cytomegalovirus exposure and HLA in healthy donors. The germline gives CDR1 MGHRA, CDR2 YSYEKL. V was clipped by 0 bases and J by 1 base, with 7 bases between them. The CDR3 consists of 14 residues. The study, taken as a whole, reports: A later analysis, which compared TCR beta chains of equal frequency, found the HLA-associated ones more clonally expanded. Some TCR beta chains (164 of them) were listed as cytomegalovirus-associated. Analyses of presence and absence presupposed an approximately uniform sequencing depth across donors.

V usage is TRBV4-1 and J usage is TRBJ2-7; D unresolved. The sample taken for sequencing was PBMCs. The sequence was collected from a woman aged 45-59 years in good health and CMV-seropositive. The CDR3, as DNA: TGCGCCAGCAGCCAAGAGACATCATCCTACGAGCAGTACTTC. It encodes CASSQETSSYEQYF.